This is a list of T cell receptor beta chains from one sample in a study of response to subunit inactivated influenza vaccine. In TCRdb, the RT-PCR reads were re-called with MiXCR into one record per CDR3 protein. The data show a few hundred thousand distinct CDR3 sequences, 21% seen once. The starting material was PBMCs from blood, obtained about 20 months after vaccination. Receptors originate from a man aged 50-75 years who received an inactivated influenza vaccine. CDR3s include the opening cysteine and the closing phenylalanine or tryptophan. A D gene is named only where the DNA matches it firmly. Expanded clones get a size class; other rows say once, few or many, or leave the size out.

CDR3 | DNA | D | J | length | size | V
CAGSQDRRGEQFF | TGTGCCGGCAGCCAAGATAGGCGGGGTGAGCAGTTCTTC | . | TRBJ2-1 | 13 | . | TRBV4-2
CASNPGAGANTGELFF | TGTGCCAGCAATCCTGGGGCGGGAGCGAACACCGGGGAGCTGTTTTTT | TRBD2 | TRBJ2-2 | 16 | . | TRBV9
CSAIRDTQYF | TGCAGTGCTATTAGAGATACGCAGTATTTT | . | TRBJ2-3 | 10 | few | TRBV20-1
CASQSGGSHNEQFF | TGCGCCAGCCAAAGCGGGGGATCTCACAATGAGCAGTTCTTC | TRBD2 | TRBJ2-1 | 14 | few | TRBV5-1
CASSQAVWENTGELFF | TGTGCCAGCAGCCAAGCCGTTTGGGAGAACACCGGGGAGCTGTTTTTT | . | TRBJ2-2 | 16 | . | TRBV3-1
CASSRGQYNSPLHF | TGTGCCAGTAGTCGCGGACAATATAATTCACCCCTCCACTTT | . | TRBJ1-6 | 14 | few | TRBV19
CASSILGAALETQYF | TGTGCCAGCAGTATCCTGGGGGCCGCCCTAGAGACCCAGTACTTC | . | TRBJ2-5 | 15 | . | TRBV12-3/TRBV12-4
CATSQDSGNTEAFF | TGCGCCACCAGCCAAGATTCAGGGAACACTGAAGCTTTCTTT | . | TRBJ1-1 | 14 | . | TRBV4-1
CSARGRGALSSGANVLTF | TGCAGTGCTAGAGGCCGGGGGGCGCTCAGTTCTGGGGCCAACGTCCTGACTTTC | . | TRBJ2-6 | 18 | . | TRBV20-1
CASSRNRARSSYNEQFF | TGTGCCAGCAGCCGGAATCGTGCTAGGAGCTCCTACAATGAGCAGTTCTTC | . | TRBJ2-1 | 17 | . | TRBV28
CASMRFLLSDTQYF | TGTGCCAGCATGAGGTTTCTACTATCAGATACGCAGTATTTT | . | TRBJ2-3 | 14 | . | TRBV11-2
CASSQDITTVKYYKAFF | TGTGCCAGCAGCCAAGATATAACTACAGTTAAGTATTATAAAGCTTTCTTT | . | TRBJ1-1 | 17 | few | TRBV3-1
CSVAGTANQPQHF | TGCAGCGTCGCCGGGACAGCAAATCAGCCCCAGCATTTT | TRBD1 | TRBJ1-5 | 13 | few | TRBV29-1
CATSAQQGLATGNQPQHF | TGTGCCACCTCTGCCCAACAGGGTCTCGCTACGGGCAATCAGCCCCAGCATTTT | . | TRBJ1-5 | 18 | few | TRBV10-3
CSARRDVGSNQPQHF | TGCAGTGCCAGAAGGGACGTTGGCAGCAATCAGCCCCAGCATTTT | . | TRBJ1-5 | 15 | . | TRBV20-1
CASSLSGGRSGYTF | TGTGCCAGCAGTTTATCTGGGGGGCGGAGTGGCTACACCTTC | . | TRBJ1-2 | 14 | . | TRBV27
CAIRLGESSYEQYF | TGTGCCATCAGGCTGGGGGAAAGCTCCTACGAGCAGTACTTC | . | TRBJ2-7 | 14 | . | TRBV10-3
CAISDPAGGSTDTQYF | TGTGCCATCAGTGATCCGGCGGGGGGTAGCACAGATACGCAGTATTTT | TRBD2 | TRBJ2-3 | 16 | few | TRBV10-3
CASVGSGGRVTGELFF | TGTGCCAGCGTCGGTAGCGGGGGGCGGGTCACCGGGGAGCTGTTTTTT | TRBD2 | TRBJ2-2 | 16 | many | TRBV2
CASSVEGRDTEAFF | TGTGCCAGCAGCGTAGAGGGGAGGGACACTGAAGCTTTCTTT | . | TRBJ1-1 | 14 | . | TRBV9
CSARETGRSNQPQHF | TGCAGTGCTAGAGAAACGGGTAGGAGCAATCAGCCCCAGCATTTT | . | TRBJ1-5 | 15 | . | TRBV20-1
CASSQSRGTATNEKLFF | TGCGCCAGCAGTCAAAGCCGGGGCACTGCAACTAATGAAAAACTGTTTTTT | . | TRBJ1-4 | 17 | few | TRBV5-1
CASSLYTSGTYNEQFF | TGTGCCAGCAGCCTTTATACTAGCGGAACCTACAATGAGCAGTTCTTC | TRBD2 | TRBJ2-1 | 16 | . | TRBV4-2
CASYTSGGYTDTQYF | TGTGCCAGCTATACTAGCGGGGGGTACACAGATACGCAGTATTTT | TRBD2 | TRBJ2-3 | 15 | few | TRBV28
CASSSVGGDSYGYTF | TGTGCCAGCAGCTCGGTCGGAGGGGACAGCTATGGCTACACCTTC | TRBD1 | TRBJ1-2 | 15 | few | TRBV11-2
CASSDDYVHEQFF | TGTGCCAGCAGTGATGACTACGTCCATGAGCAGTTCTTC | . | TRBJ2-1 | 13 | . | TRBV2
CASSLEGQGPYSNQPQHF | TGTGCCAGCAGCTTAGAGGGACAGGGGCCCTATAGCAATCAGCCCCAGCATTTT | TRBD1 | TRBJ1-5 | 18 | few | TRBV11-1
CASSQGPLRNEQFF | TGCGCCAGCAGCCAAGGCCCACTCAGGAATGAGCAGTTCTTC | . | TRBJ2-1 | 14 | . | TRBV4-1
CSATHSSGRATDTQYF | TGCAGTGCTACCCATAGTAGCGGGAGGGCTACAGATACGCAGTATTTT | TRBD2 | TRBJ2-3 | 16 | . | TRBV20-1
CASSLSWGDSNQPQHF | TGTGCCAGCAGTTTATCTTGGGGGGATAGCAATCAGCCCCAGCATTTT | . | TRBJ1-5 | 16 | few | TRBV27
CASSQDHGGPGANVLTF | TGCGCCAGCAGCCAAGATCATGGGGGGCCTGGGGCCAACGTCCTGACTTTC | . | TRBJ2-6 | 17 | . | TRBV4-3
CASSYTTNGYTF | TGTGCCAGCAGTTACACTACCAATGGCTACACCTTC | . | TRBJ1-2 | 12 | . | TRBV6-6
CSASLGGISNNEQFF | TGCAGTGCTAGTCTAGGCGGGATTTCTAACAATGAGCAGTTCTTC | . | TRBJ2-1 | 15 | . | TRBV20-1
CASSFLGVSTDTQYF | TGTGCCAGCAGCTTCCTGGGCGTCAGCACAGATACGCAGTATTTT | . | TRBJ2-3 | 15 | many | TRBV7-8
CATSRHRTGDSPLHF | TGTGCCACCAGCCGACATAGGACAGGGGATTCACCCCTCCACTTT | TRBD1 | TRBJ1-6 | 15 | few | TRBV15
CASSLRWREQYF | TGTGCCAGCAGCTTACGGTGGCGCGAGCAGTACTTC | . | TRBJ2-7 | 12 | . | TRBV13
CASSYAAGRDAFF | TGTGCCAGCAGTTACGCGGCAGGACGGGATGCTTTCTTT | . | TRBJ1-1 | 13 | . | TRBV6-6
CASSQQGNYVYTF | TGCGCCAGCAGCCAACAGGGTAACTATGTCTACACCTTC | . | TRBJ1-2 | 13 | . | TRBV4-1
CASSQGASGGFGIYNEQFF | TGTGCCAGCAGCCAAGGAGCTAGCGGGGGGTTCGGTATCTACAATGAGCAGTTCTTC | TRBD2 | TRBJ2-1 | 19 | few | TRBV14
CASTWTGGYTF | TGTGCCAGTACTTGGACAGGGGGCTACACCTTC | TRBD1 | TRBJ1-2 | 11 | few | TRBV19
CASGYDFEAFF | TGTGCCAGCGGCTATGATTTTGAAGCTTTCTTT | . | TRBJ1-1 | 11 | many | TRBV7-9
CSARGTSGASYEQYF | TGCAGTGCTAGGGGGACTAGCGGGGCCTCCTACGAGCAGTACTTC | TRBD2 | TRBJ2-7 | 15 | . | TRBV20-1
CASSLRTDSSYEQYF | TGTGCCAGCAGCTTAAGGACAGACAGCTCCTACGAGCAGTACTTC | . | TRBJ2-7 | 15 | . | TRBV28
CASSQNANTGELFF | TGTGCCAGCTCACAGAACGCGAACACCGGGGAGCTGTTTTTT | . | TRBJ2-2 | 14 | once | TRBV18
CASSQEAGRTNYGYTF | TGCGCCAGCAGCCAAGAAGCCGGAAGAACTAACTATGGCTACACCTTC | . | TRBJ1-2 | 16 | many | TRBV4-1
CASSELAGGLAYNEQFF | TGTGCCAGCAGTGAACTAGCGGGGGGTCTAGCCTACAATGAGCAGTTCTTC | TRBD2 | TRBJ2-1 | 17 | few | TRBV2
CASSPFLGFHEQYF | TGTGCCAGCAGCCCATTTCTAGGGTTTCACGAGCAGTACTTC | . | TRBJ2-7 | 14 | . | TRBV3-1
CASRGQAGEAFF | TGTGCCAGCAGGGGACAGGCTGGTGAAGCTTTCTTT | TRBD1 | TRBJ1-1 | 12 | . | TRBV6-1
CASSLEYQGGNGYTF | TGTGCCAGCAGCTTGGAGTACCAGGGCGGCAATGGCTACACCTTC | . | TRBJ1-2 | 15 | many | TRBV5-5
CATSRDAQETQYF | TGTGCCACCAGCAGAGATGCTCAAGAGACCCAGTACTTC | . | TRBJ2-5 | 13 | . | TRBV15
CASSPQDFLDEQFF | TGCGCCAGCAGCCCACAGGACTTCCTGGATGAGCAGTTCTTC | . | TRBJ2-1 | 14 | once | TRBV4-3
CASSKGQRLTSYEQYF | TGTGCCAGCAGTAAAGGACAGCGCCTTACATCCTACGAGCAGTACTTC | . | TRBJ2-7 | 16 | once | TRBV12-3/TRBV12-4